These 17 T cell receptor beta chains came from one sample sequenced in a study of Ad26.COV2.S vaccination and SARS-CoV-2 variants. Treatment here: about 20 received Ad26.COV2.S at low or high dose, single or two shots; about 5 received placebo; per-sample allocation not given. Day 63 following the first vaccine or placebo injection was when the samples were taken. TCRdb's copy holds only in-frame clones and misses some; the assay was immunoSEQ multiplex PCR. The sample includes about 370,000 clones, roughly 90% of them seen just once. Sequenced material: peripheral blood, taken in a trial of Ad26.COV2.S vaccine versus placebo. These receptors all stem from a person aged 18-65 years who received the Ad26.COV2.S COVID-19 vaccine or a placebo.

The rearrangement uses TRBV28 and TRBJ1-6; 7 bases align to TRBD1. The CDR3 totals 17 residues. The germline gives CDR1 MDHEN, CDR2 SYDVKM. V lost 2 bases, J lost 7 bases, and 11 bases stayed unmatched. The CDR3 protein is CASSLPSVTGANSPLHF. The CDR3 coding sequence is TGTGCCAGCAGTTTACCGTCCGTAACAGGGGCGAATTCACCCCTCCACTTT.

The chain carries TRBV9 and TRBJ2-2, with 7 bases identical to TRBD2. Looked up from germline, CDR1 is SGDLS and CDR2 is YYNGEE. This CDR3 region has 16 residues. The V segment lost 0 bases and the J segment 2 bases; nucleotides outside the gene matches: 4. This CDR3 is CASSVEPSGNTGELFF. The DNA of the CDR3 is TGTGCCAGCAGCGTAGAGCCTAGCGGCAACACCGGGGAGCTGTTTTTT.

This chain connects TRBV9 to TRBJ2-7; D possibly uses TRBD1 or TRBD2 (5 bases each). V was shortened by 4 bases and J by 2 bases, with 16 bases between the two germline ends. Germline V gives CDR1 SGDLS, CDR2 YYNGEE. The CDR3 is 15 residues long. The chain's CDR3 is CASSLASGRPYEQYF. The CDR3 DNA sequence: TGTGCCAGCAGCCTGGCCTCGGGACGCCCCTACGAGCAGTACTTC. The full variable domain, in which reference TRBV9 and TRBJ2-7 provide the parts outside the CDR3, is DSGVTQTPKHLITATGQRVTLRCSPRSGDLSVYWYQQSLDQGLQFLIQYYNGEERAKGNILERFSAQQFPDLHSELNLSSLELGDSALYFCASSLASGRPYEQYFGPGTRLTVT.

As regards this clone: In the same sample, other DNA sequences code for this CDR3. This chain joins TRBV9 and TRBJ2-1, with 7 bases matching TRBD2. The CDR3 contains 16 residues. V trimming: 0 bases; J trimming: 1 base; junction bases outside the gene matches: 4. The germline V gene encodes CDR1 SGDLS and CDR2 YYNGEE. CDR3 coding DNA: TGTGCCAGCAGCGTAGGGGCTAGCGGTTCCTACAATGAGCAGTTCTTC. Protein sequence: CASSVGASGSYNEQFF.

This chain links TRBV6-4 with TRBJ2-7; 7 positions match TRBD1. J lost 7 bases, V lost 10 bases, and 7 bases had no gene match. CDR3 length: 11 residues. The germline V gene encodes CDR1 MRHNA and CDR2 SNTAGT. Here the CDR3 DNA reads TGTGCCAACACAACAGGGGATGAGCAGTACTTC. Its translation: CANTTGDEQYF.

V is TRBV12-3 or TRBV12-4 and J is TRBJ1-2; D remains ambiguous. V lost 5 bases to trimming and J lost 8 bases, with 12 bases between them. The CDR3 has 12 amino acids. The CDR3 sequence is CASSPTRVGYTF. The CDR3 DNA is TGTGCCAGCAGTCCCACACGGGTCGGCTACACCTTC.

The rearrangement links TRBV28 to TRBJ2-7; 11 bases align to TRBD2. Germline loops: CDR1 MDHEN, CDR2 SYDVKM. The length of the CDR3 is 14 residues. V lost 7 bases, J lost 3 bases, and 5 bases stayed unmatched. For the CDR3, the DNA is TGTGCCAGCACCACTAGCGGGAGAATCTACGAGCAGTACTTC. Its protein is CASTTSGRIYEQYF. The full variable domain, with the rest looked up from reference TRBV28 and TRBJ2-7, is DVKVTQSSRYLVKRTGEKVFLECVQDMDHENMFWYRQDPGLGLRLIYFSYDVKMKEKGDIPEGYSVSREKKERFSLILESASTNQTSMYLCASTTSGRIYEQYFGPGTRLTVT.

This clone was found once. The chain carries TRBV27 and TRBJ2-5; perhaps TRBD1 as D (6 bases). This CDR3 contains 16 residues. Germline CDR1 is MNHEY and CDR2 is SMNVEV (reference sequence). V was trimmed by 3 bases and J by 2 bases, leaving 16 bases between them. For the CDR3, the DNA is TGTGCCAGCAGTTTGGGAGTAGGGACAACTCAAGAGACCCAGTACTTC. Translating gives CASSLGVGTTQETQYF.

V and J are TRBV7-2 and TRBJ1-2; maybe TRBD1 (6 bases). Trimming removed 2 bases from V and 4 bases from J, with 14 bases in between. Looked up from germline, CDR1 is SGHTA and CDR2 is FQGNSA. This CDR3 has 15 residues. The CDR3 nucleotides are TGTGCCAGCAGCTTACCGGGCAGGGGAGGCTATGGCTACACCTTC. This encodes CASSLPGRGGYGYTF. Variable domain in full (rest from reference TRBV7-2 and TRBJ1-2): GAGVSQSPSNKVTEKGKDVELRCDPISGHTALYWYRQSLGQGLEFLIYFQGNSAPDKSGLPSDRFSAERTGGSVSTLTIQRTQQEDSAVYLCASSLPGRGGYGYTFGSGTRLTVV.

The chain is built from TRBV11-1 and TRBJ2-7, with 12 nucleotides matching TRBD2. The CDR3 consists of 16 residues. The junction had 8 bases not matched to a gene; V was cut back by 4 bases and J by 4 bases. The germline V gene has CDR1 SGHAT and CDR2 FQDESV (reference sequence). CDR3 amino acids: CASSSNRLAGVYEQYF. DNA for the CDR3: TGTGCCAGCAGCTCCAACCGACTAGCGGGAGTGTACGAGCAGTACTTC.

The rearrangement joins TRBV30 to TRBJ2-3; D not certain. With 3 bases removed from V and 6 bases from J, the gap between germline ends came to 13 bases. Germline lookup yields CDR1 GTSNPN and CDR2 SVGIG (reference sequence). This CDR3 region has 13 residues. CDR3 DNA sequence: TGTGCCTGGAGAAGGCAACTCACGGATACGCAGTATTTT. Amino acids: CAWRRQLTDTQYF.

The gene calls are TRBV14 and TRBJ1-3; possible D gene TRBD1, 5 bases. CDR1 is SGHDN and CDR2 is FVKESK in the germline V gene. CDR3 length: 14 amino acids. V was shortened by 2 bases and J by 4 bases, with 9 bases between the two germline ends. As DNA, the CDR3 is TGTGCCAGCAGCCAATCCCGGGGGGGAAACACCATATATTTT. It yields the protein CASSQSRGGNTIYF.

This sequence joins TRBV11-3 and TRBJ1-6; D is unclear. Germline CDR1 and CDR2: SGHNT and YENEEA. Deletions cut 4 bases from V and 7 bases from J, with 14 bases between. The CDR3 is 15 amino acids. The CDR3 coding sequence is TGTGCCAGCAGCTCCGGCTCGGCAGCCAATTCACCCCTCCACTTT. Translating gives CASSSGSAANSPLHF.

With regard to this clone: The junction departs from the called germline gene at one end, perhaps through a read error. This chain links TRBV7-7 with TRBJ2-7; D gene unclear. CDR1 is SSHAT and CDR2 is FNYEAQ in the germline V gene (reference sequence). CDR3 length: 16 residues. CDR3 region: CASSLVGKPPTYEQYF. The CDR3 region has the DNA TGTGCTAGCAGCTTAGTTGGGAAGCCTCCGACCTACGAGCAGTACTTC.

This clone was found once. V is TRBV5-1 and J is TRBJ1-1, with D uncertain. CDR3 length: 15 residues. The germline V gene encodes CDR1 SGHRS and CDR2 YFSETQ. V was trimmed by 1 base and J by 0 bases, leaving 10 bases between them. The CDR3 region has the DNA TGCGCCAGCAGCTTGAATCCGGGCTTGAACACTGAAGCTTTCTTT. As protein: CASSLNPGLNTEAFF.

The CDR3 bases are TGTGCCAGCAGCTCTATGGAAATTGTGAACACTGAAGCTTTCTTT. As protein: CASSSMEIVNTEAFF. The V call is TRBV7-9, the J call TRBJ1-1; the D is unclear. V was clipped by 4 bases and J by 0 bases, with 12 bases between them. The CDR3 has 15 residues. Germline V CDR1 and CDR2: SEHNR, FQNEAQ (reference sequence).

The count of this clone is one. This chain connects TRBV11-2 to TRBJ1-2; 12 nucleotides agree with TRBD1. The CDR3 loop spans 16 amino acids. Trimming removed 5 bases from V and 8 bases from J; junction bases left unmatched: 12. CDR1 is SGHAT and CDR2 is FQNNGV in the germline V gene. Here the CDR3 DNA reads TGTGCCAGCAGCAAAATCGGGACAGGGGGCCATAAAGGCTACACCTTC. Its translation: CASSKIGTGGHKGYTF. Full variable domain (remainder filled in from reference TRBV11-2 and TRBJ1-2): EAGVAQSPRYKIIEKRQSVAFWCNPISGHATLYWYQQILGQGPKLLIQFQNNGVVDDSQLPKDRFSAERLKGVDSTLKIQPAKLEDSAVYLCASSKIGTGGHKGYTFGSGTRLTVV.